This T cell receptor beta chain stems from a study of blood T cell repertoires in COVID-19. V lost 4 bases and J lost 3; bases outside the gene matches: 5. The CDR3 loop spans 14 amino acids. CDR1 is LGHDT and CDR2 is YNNKEL in the germline V gene (reference sequence). Only in-frame clones appear in the TCRdb table, and some are missing; sequencing was by immunoSEQ multiplex PCR. The sample includes roughly 130,000 clones, about 80% seen only once; the top ten take around 17%. The specimen was peripheral blood. V and J are TRBV3-1 (or the pseudogene TRBV3-2) and TRBJ2-7; 8 bases map to TRBD1. This TCR was recovered from a woman aged 45-65 years with acute or convalescent COVID-19. The CDR3 DNA is TGTGCCAGCAGCCCCAGGACAGGGCTCTACGAGCAGTACTTC. Protein product: CASSPRTGLYEQYF.